The clone carrying this T cell receptor (beta chain) showed up just a few times. The CDR3 runs to 15 residues. V was shortened by 5 bases and J by 2 bases, with 15 bases between the two germline ends. Germline V CDR1 and CDR2: MDHEN, SYDVKM. This entry belongs to a study of PD-L1 blockade in urothelial cancer. Across the study: Tumors yielded a median of 1,402 T cells.

Profiled with immunoSEQ multiplex PCR; TCRdb holds only in-frame clones, not every one. The data hold 600 to 800 clones, with 40% observed a single time. The TCR was taken from an elderly woman with urothelial cancer. The sequenced sample was tumor tissue, obtained before atezolizumab (anti-PD-L1) treatment. V is TRBV28 and J is TRBJ1-1, with TRBD1 as a possible D gene (6 bases). The CDR3 here is CASSPRGGGNTEAFF. For the CDR3, the DNA is TGTGCCAGCAGTCCCAGGGGAGGGGGAAACACTGAAGCTTTCTTT.